Shown below are 29 T cell receptor beta chains from a single sample sequenced in a study of blood T cell repertoires in COVID-19. The repertoire was sequenced with immunoSEQ multiplex PCR; TCRdb's copy has only in-frame clones and lacks some. The sample yields about 150,000 clones, about 90% seen once. Sequencing used peripheral blood. The receptors come from a man aged 45-65 years with acute or convalescent COVID-19.

The rearrangement links TRBV6-2 or TRBV6-3 to TRBJ1-2; 8 bases agree with TRBD1. CDR1 and CDR2 (germline): MNHEY, SVGEGT. V dropped 3 bases and J dropped 4; count of bases not matched to a gene: 4. The CDR3 runs 14 residues. The DNA for the CDR3 is TGTGCCAGCAGTTATCGACAGGGGACCTATGGCTACACCTTC. This translates into CASSYRQGTYGYTF.

V is TRBV7-9 and J is TRBJ1-4, with 7 bases matching TRBD1. V dropped 5 bases and J dropped 5; count of bases not matched to a gene: 5. The CDR3 has 14 amino acids. Germline V gives CDR1 SEHNR, CDR2 FQNEAQ (reference sequence). This chain's CDR3 is CASSLDRVNEKLFF. CDR3 sequence (DNA): TGTGCCAGCAGCCTAGACAGGGTGAATGAAAAACTGTTTTTT.

The chain recombines TRBV27 with TRBJ2-7, with D hard to call. This CDR3 is built from 14 residues. Trimming took 6 bases from V and 2 from J, leaving 14 bases between them. CDR1 and CDR2 from the germline V gene are MNHEY and SMNVEV (reference sequence). CDR3 in DNA: TGTGCCAGCAGCCGAAACATACGGGCCTACGAGCAGTACTTC. It yields the protein CASSRNIRAYEQYF.

The rearrangement uses TRBV4-3 and TRBJ2-2, with 7 bases aligning to TRBD2. Germline CDR1 LGHNA, CDR2 YSLEER. The CDR3 is made up of 16 amino acids. The trim removed 4 bases at V and 6 bases at J, leaving 11 bases unmatched. CDR3 nucleotides: TGCGCCAGCAGCCTTGAACCAGGGACTAACGCCGGGGAGCTGTTTTTT. Translation: CASSLEPGTNAGELFF.

The chain links TRBV27 to TRBJ1-2; 7 nucleotides match TRBD1. This CDR3 contains 13 residues. Germline CDR1 and CDR2: MNHEY and SMNVEV (reference sequence). The V and J ends lost 10 bases and 7 bases, in that order; junction bases with no gene match: 12. CDR3 bases: TGTGCCACCCGATTCCAAGGGGGCGTTGGCTACACCTTC. This sequence encodes CATRFQGGVGYTF.

The gene calls are TRBV28 and TRBJ1-4; 8 nucleotides align to TRBD1. J was trimmed by 7 bases and V by 6 bases; bases with no gene match: 13. Germline lookup yields CDR1 MDHEN and CDR2 SYDVKM. The CDR3 sequence is 16 residues long. CDR3 in amino acids: CASSQLRFDRGEKLFF. The CDR3 bases are TGTGCCAGCAGCCAATTGAGATTTGACAGGGGTGAAAAACTGTTTTTT.

The chain carries TRBV12-3 or TRBV12-4 and TRBJ1-6; TRBD1 is a possible D gene (6 bases). V was shortened by 6 bases and J by 10 bases, with 13 bases between the two germline ends. The CDR3 totals 13 residues. In DNA form, the CDR3 reads TGTGCCAGCAGCCAAGGGGGGGAATCACCCCTCCACTTT. Encoded protein: CASSQGGESPLHF.

V and J are TRBV19 and TRBJ2-3; TRBD1 matches 9 bases. This CDR3 comprises 18 residues. Germline trimming cut 0 bases from V and 4 bases from J; bases unmatched to any gene: 11. Germline V lookup: CDR1 LNHDA, CDR2 SQIVND (reference sequence). The CDR3 sequence is CASSIDHSGTGRADTQYF. The DNA for the CDR3 is TGTGCCAGTAGTATAGATCACAGCGGGACAGGGAGGGCAGATACGCAGTATTTT.

The CDR3 reads CASSSGLAGAYNEQFF. The CDR3 nucleotides read TGTGCCAGCAGCTCGGGACTAGCGGGGGCATACAATGAGCAGTTCTTC. The chain recombines TRBV7-9 with TRBJ2-1, with 14 bases aligning to TRBD2. CDR1 and CDR2 (germline): SEHNR, FQNEAQ (reference sequence). CDR3 size: 16 residues. After removal of 4 bases from V and 4 bases from J, the junction contained 3 bases not matched to a gene.

The V gene is TRBV4-2, the J gene TRBJ2-5; perhaps TRBD2 as D (6 bases). V lost 4 bases and J lost 2, with 17 bases in between. This CDR3 has 16 amino acids. The germline gives CDR1 LGHNA, CDR2 YNFKEQ. DNA for the CDR3: TGTGCCAGCAGCCGGAGCGTTTTAGCGGATCAAGAGACCCAGTACTTC. Translating it yields CASSRSVLADQETQYF.

V usage is TRBV2 and J usage is TRBJ2-7; 7 bases are a match to TRBD1. The V segment lost 6 bases and the J segment 1 base; nucleotides outside the gene matches: 3. CDR1 SNHLY and CDR2 FYNNEI come from the germline V gene. The CDR3 consists of 13 residues. In DNA, the CDR3 is TGTGCCAGCAGAAGGGACAGTTCCTACGAGCAGTACGTC. This codes for CASRRDSSYEQYV.

Turning to this clone: This same CDR3 is encoded by further DNA sequences in the sample. The gene calls are TRBV7-9 and TRBJ2-3, with 10 bases lining up with TRBD1. Looked up from germline, CDR1 is SEHNR and CDR2 is FQNEAQ (reference sequence). CDR3 length: 15 amino acids. With 4 bases clipped from V and 1 base from J, the junction kept 2 bases outside the gene matches. For the CDR3, the DNA is TGTGCCAGCAGCTCAGGGACAGGGGGCACAGATACGCAGTATTTT. This gives the protein CASSSGTGGTDTQYF.

The rearrangement links TRBV5-1 to TRBJ2-5; tentative D call: TRBD1 (6 bases). The germline V gene encodes CDR1 SGHRS and CDR2 YFSETQ. This CDR3 comprises 14 residues. The germline V and J ends were trimmed by 4 bases and 5 bases, with 15 bases remaining between them. Written as DNA, the CDR3 is TGCGCCAGCAGCCCTGAGGACAGATACGAGACCCAGTACTTC. This translates into CASSPEDRYETQYF.

The CDR3 here is CASSSGGGGSYGYTF. CDR3 coding DNA: TGTGCCAGCAGCTCCGGAGGGGGGGGGAGCTATGGCTACACCTTC. This sequence joins TRBV7-2 and TRBJ1-2; possibly TRBD1 for D (6 bases). The V gene lost 4 bases and the J gene lost 4 bases, with 16 bases spanning the gap. Per germline, CDR1 SGHTA and CDR2 FQGNSA. The CDR3 totals 15 residues. Drawing the rest from reference TRBV7-2 and TRBJ1-2, the complete variable domain is GAGVSQSPSNKVTEKGKDVELRCDPISGHTALYWYRQSLGQGLEFLIYFQGNSAPDKSGLPSDRFSAERTGGSVSTLTIQRTQQEDSAVYLCASSSGGGGSYGYTFGSGTRLTVV.

The chain combines TRBV28 with TRBJ2-3; 8 nucleotides line up with TRBD1. The junction had 12 bases not matched to a gene; V was cut back by 6 bases and J by 7 bases. The CDR3 totals 15 residues. Germline V gene sequence: CDR1 MDHEN, CDR2 SYDVKM. The CDR3 sequence: CASRPGRGPGYTQYF. The CDR3 DNA reads as TGTGCCAGCAGACCGGGCAGGGGGCCGGGGTATACGCAGTATTTT.

The gene calls are TRBV29-1 and TRBJ1-1, with TRBD1 as a possible D gene (6 bases). Germline V gives CDR1 SQVTM, CDR2 ANQGSEA. Trimming shortened V by 5 bases and J by 7 bases, and 14 bases separated the two germline ends. The CDR3 extends over 12 amino acids. CDR3 residues: CSVQQGTLEAFF. The CDR3 DNA is TGCAGCGTTCAACAGGGAACCCTTGAAGCTTTCTTT. The variable domain in full, with the rest retrieved from reference TRBV29-1 and TRBJ1-1, is SAVISQKPSRDICQRGTSLTIQCQVDSQVTMMFWYRQQPGQSLTLIATANQGSEATYESGFVIDKFPISRPNLTFSTLTVSNMSPEDSSIYLCSVQQGTLEAFFGQGTRLTVV.

The chain recombines TRBV29-1 with TRBJ2-2; D perhaps matches TRBD1 (6 bases). This CDR3 comprises 14 residues. CDR1 is SQVTM, CDR2 ANQGSEA, per germline. The V and J ends lost 3 bases and 7 bases respectively, with 15 bases between them. The CDR3 loop is CSVDGTGRHGELFF. CDR3 coding DNA: TGCAGCGTTGACGGAACAGGGCGGCACGGGGAGCTGTTTTTT.

This clone was picked up one time. The chain employs TRBV6-5 and TRBJ2-7; D perhaps matches TRBD1 (6 bases). Germline CDR1 and CDR2: MNHEY and SVGAGI. Trimming took 6 bases from V and 3 from J, leaving 12 bases between them. The CDR3 is made up of 13 amino acids. CDR3 amino acids: CASSPGQFYEQYV. CDR3 in DNA: TGTGCCAGCAGCCCCGGACAGTTCTACGAGCAGTACGTC.

The gene calls are TRBV9 and TRBJ2-5, with D possibly matching TRBD2 (5 bases). The length of the CDR3 is 14 residues. Deletions cut 0 bases from V and 5 bases from J, with 11 bases between. Germline lookup yields CDR1 SGDLS and CDR2 YYNGEE. CDR3 region: CASSVGVRRETQYF. The DNA for the CDR3 is TGTGCCAGCAGCGTAGGAGTAAGGAGGGAGACCCAGTACTTC.

The chain has TRBV25-1 and TRBJ1-2, with a weak D call TRBD1 (6 bases). This CDR3 has 15 amino acids. Germline assignment: CDR1 MGHDK and CDR2 SYGVNS. The V end lost 5 bases, the J end lost 3 bases, and 16 bases lay between the germline ends. The CDR3 DNA is TGTGCCAGCAGTCGGGGCCGCGACAGGCACTATGGCTACACCTTC. Translation: CASSRGRDRHYGYTF.

The J gene is TRBJ1-4, the V gene TRBV19, with 9 bases fitting TRBD1. In germline, CDR1 is LNHDA, CDR2 SQIVND (reference sequence). The V gene end was trimmed by 6 bases and the J gene end by 8 bases; junction bases not matched to a gene: 10. This CDR3 comprises 15 residues. As DNA, the CDR3 is TGTGCCAGTAGCCCCACTACAGGGGGCGGCGAAAAACTGTTTTTT. Its protein product is CASSPTTGGGEKLFF.

The CDR3 DNA sequence: TGCAGTGCAACCGGACACTTATATGCTTTCTTT. Amino acid sequence: CSATGHLYAFF. The chain joins TRBV20-1 to TRBJ1-1; D is perhaps TRBD1 (5 bases). The CDR3 has 11 amino acids. Trimming cost V 6 bases and J 11 bases, with 16 bases left between them. Germline CDR1 is DFQATT and CDR2 is SNEGSKA (reference sequence).

The rearrangement uses TRBV19 and TRBJ2-2; possibly TRBD2 for D (6 bases). V lost 4 bases and J 14 bases, leaving 20 bases between the germline ends. The germline gives CDR1 LNHDA, CDR2 SQIVND (reference sequence). The CDR3 is 14 amino acids. In DNA, the CDR3 is TGTGCCAGTAGTACGCCGGGGGAAGGCCCCCCCCTGTTTTTT. The encoded protein is CASSTPGEGPPLFF.

This clone was counted a few times. The chain couples TRBV30 to TRBJ1-5; D possibly corresponds to TRBD1 (5 bases). Germline lookup yields CDR1 GTSNPN and CDR2 SVGIG (reference sequence). The CDR3 contains 13 residues. Trimming removed 1 base from V and 5 bases from J, with 9 bases in between. The CDR3 nucleotides read TGTGCCTGGAGTGGGGTAGGGGATCAGCCCCAGCATTTT. As protein: CAWSGVGDQPQHF.

V is TRBV12-3 or TRBV12-4 and J is TRBJ2-6; D call uncertain. This CDR3 is 13 amino acids long. V lost 7 bases, J lost 1 base, and 5 bases lay in between. CDR3 sequence reads: CASTRSGANVLTF. The CDR3 DNA follows: TGTGCCAGCACCAGGTCTGGGGCCAACGTCCTGACTTTC.

This sequence joins TRBV7-2 and TRBJ1-6, with TRBD1 identical over 7 bases. Germline V gives CDR1 SGHTA, CDR2 FQGNSA. V was clipped by 4 bases and J by 11 bases; unmatched bases: 11. The CDR3 has 15 residues. The CDR3 sequence is CASSSIGTVGAPLHF. The CDR3 DNA sequence: TGTGCCAGCAGCTCGATCGGGACAGTCGGAGCACCCCTCCACTTT. The complete variable domain, with remaining parts taken from reference TRBV7-2 and TRBJ1-6, reads GAGVSQSPSNKVTEKGKDVELRCDPISGHTALYWYRQSLGQGLEFLIYFQGNSAPDKSGLPSDRFSAERTGGSVSTLTIQRTQQEDSAVYLCASSSIGTVGAPLHFGNGTRLTVT.

The chain couples TRBV7-3 to TRBJ2-2, with 8 bases aligning to TRBD1. The germline V gene encodes CDR1 SGHTA and CDR2 FQGTGA. The CDR3 sequence is 16 residues long. V dropped 5 bases and J dropped 3; count of bases not matched to a gene: 8. The CDR3, as DNA: TGTGCCAGCAGCCGTGGACAGGGCGATTACACCGGGGAGCTGTTTTTT. Amino acids: CASSRGQGDYTGELFF.

The CDR3 sequence is CASSSGDGYTF. Written as DNA, the CDR3 is TGTGCCAGCAGCTCAGGGGATGGCTACACCTTC. The chain links TRBV7-3 to TRBJ1-2; TRBD1 might be the D (6 bases). This CDR3 is built from 11 residues. The ends were cut back, 4 bases at V and 6 bases at J, with 6 bases in the middle. CDR1 and CDR2 (germline): SGHTA, FQGTGA.

The J gene is TRBJ1-4, the V gene TRBV28; the D gene is possibly TRBD1 (6 bases). The CDR3 spans 14 residues. Germline loops: CDR1 MDHEN, CDR2 SYDVKM. V was pared by 5 bases and J by 3 bases, with 10 bases between. The CDR3 DNA reads TGTGCCAGCAGTAAAGGGGGGGCTAATGAAAAACTGTTTTTT. This sequence encodes CASSKGGANEKLFF. Together with reference TRBV28 and TRBJ1-4, the CDR3 gives the full variable domain: DVKVTQSSRYLVKRTGEKVFLECVQDMDHENMFWYRQDPGLGLRLIYFSYDVKMKEKGDIPEGYSVSREKKERFSLILESASTNQTSMYLCASSKGGANEKLFFGSGTQLSVL.